The rows below give T cell receptor beta chains drawn from one sample of a study of T cells in localized non-small cell lung cancer. The repertoire was sequenced with immunoSEQ multiplex PCR; TCRdb's copy has only in-frame clones and lacks some. This table holds about 11,000 clones, more than 90% found once. The material sequenced was peripheral blood, taken before any cancer treatment. All receptors derive from a male donor aged 60 or over with stage III lung adenocarcinoma. CDR3s include the opening cysteine and the closing phenylalanine or tryptophan.

v_gene	j_gene	CDR3aa
TRBV6-9	TRBJ2-5	CASRRQAPLQETQYF
TRBV11-2	TRBJ1-1	CASSLVAGNTEAFF
TRBV5-6	TRBJ2-7	CASSGRGRGDEQYF
TRBV7-2	TRBJ2-5	CASSRYLAQETQYF
TRBV7-9	TRBJ1-1	CASSSGGNTEAFF
TRBV11-2	TRBJ2-5	CASSSTGARETQYF
TRBV9	TRBJ2-2	CASSPTGTSAFGATGELFF
TRBV5-1	TRBJ2-1	CASSLEHQSHNEQFF
TRBV19	TRBJ2-6	CASSSPLTGASGANVLTF
TRBV25-1	TRBJ2-2	CASSETGGLGPGELFF
TRBV19	TRBJ1-3	CASKDRGDTIYF
TRBV2	TRBJ1-3	CASSSIKGARGTIYF
TRBV2	TRBJ2-2	CASSEAPVTGELFF
TRBV19	TRBJ1-5	CASRTKKVNQPQHF
TRBV4-2	TRBJ2-7	CASSQARSSYEQYF
TRBV7-2	TRBJ2-7	CASRAGVPYEQYF
TRBV7-9	TRBJ2-2	CASSLRLAGDTGELFF
TRBV28	TRBJ2-7	CATTLEGHQGDEQYF
TRBV5-1	TRBJ1-4	CASSWTGINEKLFF
TRBV10-1	TRBJ1-2	CASSESGTGDVRGYTF
TRBV6-1	TRBJ2-3	CASSTSDTQYF
TRBV9	TRBJ1-2	CASSVGGTLGGYTF